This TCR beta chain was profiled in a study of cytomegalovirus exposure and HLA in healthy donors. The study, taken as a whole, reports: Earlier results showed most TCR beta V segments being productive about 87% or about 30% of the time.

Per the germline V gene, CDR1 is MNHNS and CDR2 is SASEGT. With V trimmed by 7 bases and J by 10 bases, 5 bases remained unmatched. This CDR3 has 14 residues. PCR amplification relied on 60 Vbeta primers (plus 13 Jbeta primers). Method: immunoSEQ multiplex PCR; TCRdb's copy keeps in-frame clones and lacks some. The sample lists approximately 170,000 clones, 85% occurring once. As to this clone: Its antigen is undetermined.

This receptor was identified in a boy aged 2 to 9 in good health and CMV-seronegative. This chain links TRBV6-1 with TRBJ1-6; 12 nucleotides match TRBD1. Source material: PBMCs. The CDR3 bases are TGTGCCAGCACGGGACAGGGGGCTCGATCACCCCTCCACTTT. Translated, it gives CASTGQGARSPLHF.